This note documents a single T cell receptor (beta chain) sequence. Its specificity is unknown. This sample is part of a study of identical twins. Template switching (which added a universal primer site) was used, and cDNA carried unique molecular identifiers. MiXCR, run by TCRdb on the 5' RACE reads, gives a single entry per CDR3 protein. The repertoire holds a few hundred thousand distinct CDR3 sequences, with 18% as singletons. General study results and limits: There were fewer insertions in abundant cord blood beta clonotypes, but memory repertoires showed no such pattern. Some out-of-frame alpha sequences were shared by twins, and these showed excess low generation probability. Models underpredicted monozygotic twin sharing of out-of-frame TCR alpha.

This CDR3 has 13 residues. Trimming left V 3 bases short and J 2 bases short, with 7 bases between. Germline V lookup: CDR1 SGHRS, CDR2 YFSETQ. This sequence originates from a man in his fifties in good health. Sequencing was performed on naive T cells sorted from blood. This chain links TRBV5-1 with TRBJ2-3, with TRBD2 as a possible D gene (6 bases). The DNA of the CDR3 is TGCGCCAGCAGCTGGAGGGACACAGATACGCAGTATTTT. It encodes CASSWRDTDTQYF. The full variable domain, completed using reference TRBV5-1 and TRBJ2-3, is KAGVTQTPRYLIKTRGQQVTLSCSPISGHRSVSWYQQTPGQGLQFLFEYFSETQRNKGNFPGRFSGRQFSNSRSEMNVSTLELGDSALYLCASSWRDTDTQYFGPGTRLTVL.